A selection of T cell receptor beta chains follows, all from one sample in a study of human T cells and chemical hapten exposure. Each CDR3 protein is one row after TCRdb ran MiXCR on the RACE reads. The data hold tens of thousands of distinct CDR3 sequences, with 7.5% to 9.5% observed a single time. The source material was whole blood, sampled in connection with sensitization to the hapten diphenylcyclopropenone (DPC). The receptors shown here come from a woman aged 45-65 years with alopecia areata. Some clones in this sample may be carry-over from other donors' samples. Both conserved end residues are part of each CDR3. The order of the fields is D gene, J gene, clone size, V gene, CDR3 DNA, CDR3 protein. A D gene is named only where the DNA matches it firmly. Size tells how often a clone was seen (once, few, many) or the class of an expanded clone, and some rows leave it out.

d_call: .; j_call: TRBJ1-2; clone_size: many; v_call: TRBV4-1; cdr3_nt: TGCGCCAGCAGCCAAGATTGGCCAGGGGAACGTGGCTACACCTTC; cdr3_aa: CASSQDWPGERGYTF
d_call: .; j_call: TRBJ2-3; clone_size: few; v_call: TRBV7-3; cdr3_nt: TGTGCCAGCGTGGGCACAGCCGGGACTTGGCCTAGTAGCACGGATACGCAGTATTTT; cdr3_aa: CASVGTAGTWPSSTDTQYF
d_call: .; j_call: TRBJ2-2; clone_size: many; v_call: TRBV12-3/TRBV12-4; cdr3_nt: TGTGCCAGCACCCTTAGGGGACCCGGGGAGCTGTTTTTT; cdr3_aa: CASTLRGPGELFF
d_call: TRBD2; j_call: TRBJ2-3; clone_size: .; v_call: TRBV7-2; cdr3_nt: TGTGCCAGCAGCTTAGGCGGGGGGGCCGGCACAGATACGCAGTATTTT; cdr3_aa: CASSLGGGAGTDTQYF
d_call: TRBD2; j_call: TRBJ2-3; clone_size: .; v_call: TRBV15; cdr3_nt: TGTGCCACCAGCAGAGATCGTGCGGGAGCGTTCCCAGATACGCAGTATTTT; cdr3_aa: CATSRDRAGAFPDTQYF
d_call: .; j_call: TRBJ1-2; clone_size: .; v_call: TRBV7-8; cdr3_nt: TGTGCCAGCAGCGAGACACTTAACTATGGCTACACCTTC; cdr3_aa: CASSETLNYGYTF
d_call: .; j_call: TRBJ1-5; clone_size: .; v_call: TRBV5-7; cdr3_nt: TGTGCCAGCAACCACTGTAGGGACAACTATCAGCCCCAGCATTTT; cdr3_aa: CASNHCRDNYQPQHF
d_call: .; j_call: TRBJ2-3; clone_size: .; v_call: TRBV12-3/TRBV12-4; cdr3_nt: TGTGCCGGGTCCACTAGCTCCACAGATACGCAGTATTTT; cdr3_aa: CAGSTSSTDTQYF
d_call: TRBD2; j_call: TRBJ2-3; clone_size: .; v_call: TRBV18; cdr3_nt: TGTGCCAGCTCGCCGGGGGGTGCTGATTCAGATACGCAGTATTTT; cdr3_aa: CASSPGGADSDTQYF
d_call: .; j_call: TRBJ1-1; clone_size: many; v_call: TRBV20-1; cdr3_nt: TGCAGTGCCCAGGTGGGGTCCACTGAAGCTTTCTTT; cdr3_aa: CSAQVGSTEAFF